This TCR beta chain was recovered during a study of T cell changes during pregnancy in multiple sclerosis. V dropped 3 bases and J dropped 6; count of bases not matched to a gene: 13. The CDR3 covers 15 residues. Germline assignment: CDR1 SQVTM and CDR2 ANQGSEA. Clones were sequenced by immunoSEQ multiplex PCR, and TCRdb holds only the in-frame ones, with some missing. The sample lists about 36,000 clones, about 89% occurring once. The sequenced sample was CD8+ T cells from peripheral blood mononuclear cells, obtained in the third trimester of pregnancy. The chain carries TRBV29-1 and TRBJ2-7; 8 nucleotides agree with TRBD1. The TCR originated in a female donor with multiple sclerosis, enrolled in a pregnancy study. The CDR3 DNA follows: TGCAGCGTTGATCCGGACAGGGCCGAAGGGGGCGAGCAGTACTTC. Residues: CSVDPDRAEGGEQYF.